This T cell receptor (beta chain) came from a study of cytomegalovirus exposure and HLA in healthy donors. Study-level findings and limits: A later analysis reported that several of the most significant clusters appeared to be linked to common viral pathogens, among them Epstein-Barr virus.

As to this clone: What it binds is unknown.

Trimming took off 8 bases at V and 0 bases at J, with 13 bases between the two ends. The CDR3 has 14 amino acids. Germline loops: CDR1 LNHDA, CDR2 SQIVND (reference sequence). PCR employed 60 Vbeta and 13 Jbeta primers. Generated by immunoSEQ multiplex PCR, the TCRdb table keeps only in-frame clones and is missing some. The sample has some 150,000 clones, 70% to 80% seen once. The sequence was obtained from a human donor in good health. This chain joins TRBV19 and TRBJ1-1, with D unclear. The sequenced material came from PBMCs. The CDR3, as DNA: TGTGCCAGTCGATACGGCGGGATGAACACTGAAGCTTTCTTT. Residues: CASRYGGMNTEAFF.